This T cell receptor beta chain emerged from a study of response to subunit inactivated influenza vaccine. This clonotype has only a few counts. This CDR3 has 14 residues. Deletions cut 7 bases from V and 2 bases from J, with 14 bases between. Germline V gene lookup returns CDR1 SGHVS and CDR2 FQNEAQ. TCRdb fed the RT-PCR reads into MiXCR, producing one record per CDR3 protein. The sample yields some 480,000 distinct CDR3 sequences, over 9.5% seen once. The chain is built from TRBV7-8 and TRBJ2-5; a weak D match, TRBD1 (6 bases). The sequence came from a man aged 45-60 years who received an inactivated influenza vaccine. The sequencing here drew on PBMCs from blood, taken roughly 47 days after vaccination. This chain's CDR3 is CASIPPDRQETQYF. The CDR3 DNA is TGTGCCAGCATTCCTCCGGACAGACAAGAGACCCAGTACTTC.